The clone carrying this T cell receptor (beta chain) came up once. This sample stems from a study of T cells in tuberculosis. Across the study: Within 7 days of starting treatment, or before, PBMC were stored.

Some clones are missing from TCRdb's copy, which holds only in-frame ones; the method was immunoSEQ multiplex PCR. The sample has approximately 31,000 clones, about 83% seen once. CDR3 length: 14 residues. CDR1 is SGHRS and CDR2 is YFSETQ in the germline V gene. With 0 bases removed from V and 5 bases from J, the gap between germline ends came to 11 bases. The sample's time point: new active TB diagnosis, blood taken before or within 7 days of starting treatment. Sequencing was performed on PBMCs, taken at tuberculosis diagnosis. The V and J genes are TRBV5-1 and TRBJ1-1; D is uncertain. This receptor was identified in an adult with tuberculosis. CDR3 in DNA: TGCGCCAGCAGCTTGGCCGGGAGTGGGACTGAAGCTTTCTTT. This sequence encodes CASSLAGSGTEAFF.